The rows below give T cell receptor beta chains drawn from one sample of a study of T cell responses to AZD1222 COVID-19 vaccine. Profiling relied on immunoSEQ multiplex PCR, and the TCRdb table lists in-frame clones only, not all of them. The table has 130,000 to 150,000 clones, roughly 94% seen once. The sample consisted of peripheral blood, taken on day 0 of AZD1222 vaccination. The receptor set was obtained from an adult in good health. Each CDR3 is given with its conserved first and last residue. A D gene is named only where the DNA matches it firmly. Clone size is shown for a subset of rows, as once, few, many or a class of expanded clone.

TRBJ2-1	once	TRBV5-1	.	TGCGCCAGCAGCTCGGACGTACCCTCCTACAATGAGCAGTTCTTC	CASSSDVPSYNEQFF
TRBJ2-3	.	TRBV29-1	TRBD2	TGCAGCGCGGGACTAGCGGGGGGGCCGCGCACAGATACGCAGTATTTT	CSAGLAGGPRTDTQYF
TRBJ2-7	once	TRBV24-1	.	TGTGCCACCAGCCCAGCCGGGACAACTACCTACGAGCAGTACTTC	CATSPAGTTTYEQYF
TRBJ2-7	.	TRBV19	TRBD1	TGTGCCAGTAGTATTGGGACAGGCTACGAGCAGTACTTC	CASSIGTGYEQYF
TRBJ2-3	once	TRBV2	.	TGTGCCAGCATCGCGGGGAATACGCAGTATTTT	CASIAGNTQYF
TRBJ2-5	.	TRBV5-4	TRBD1	TGTGCCAGCAGCTGGACAGGGGCAAGCCAAGAGACCCAGTACTTC	CASSWTGASQETQYF
TRBJ1-6	once	TRBV7-9	.	TGTGCCAGCAGCCTACCACGGAGACCCCTCCACTTT	CASSLPRRPLHF
TRBJ2-2	.	TRBV28	.	TGTGCCAGCAGTTTGGCCGGGGAGCTGTTTTTT	CASSLAGELFF
TRBJ2-1	.	TRBV20-1	TRBD2	TGCAGTGCTAGTACGTGGGCGGGGGGATCCAGCTCCTACAATGAGCAGTTCTTC	CSASTWAGGSSSYNEQFF
TRBJ2-5	.	TRBV18	TRBD2	TGTGCCAGCTCACCCGGACTAGCGGGGGAAGAGACCCAGTACTTC	CASSPGLAGEETQYF
TRBJ1-6	.	TRBV6-2/TRBV6-3	TRBD1	TGTGCCAGCAGTCGGGACAGCTATAATTCACCCCTCCACTTT	CASSRDSYNSPLHF
TRBJ1-1	.	TRBV6-5	TRBD1	TGTGCCAGCAGTCCCGGGGACAGGGCGGACACTGAAGCTTTCTTT	CASSPGDRADTEAFF